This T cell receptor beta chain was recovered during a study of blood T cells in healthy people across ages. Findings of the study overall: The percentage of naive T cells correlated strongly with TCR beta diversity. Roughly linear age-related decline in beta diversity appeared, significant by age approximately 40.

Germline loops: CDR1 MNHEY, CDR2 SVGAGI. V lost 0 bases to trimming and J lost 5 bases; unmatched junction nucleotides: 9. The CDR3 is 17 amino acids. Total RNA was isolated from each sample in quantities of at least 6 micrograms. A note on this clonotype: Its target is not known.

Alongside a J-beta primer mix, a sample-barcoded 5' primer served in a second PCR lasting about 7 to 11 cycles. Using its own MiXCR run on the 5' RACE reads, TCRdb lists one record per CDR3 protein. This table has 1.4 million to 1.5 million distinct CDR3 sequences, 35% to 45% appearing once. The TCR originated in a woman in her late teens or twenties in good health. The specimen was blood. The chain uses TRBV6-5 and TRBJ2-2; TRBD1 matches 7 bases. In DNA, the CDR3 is TGTGCCAGCAGTTACTCGAAGGGGGCGAGGGTAACCGGGGAGCTGTTTTTT. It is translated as CASSYSKGARVTGELFF.